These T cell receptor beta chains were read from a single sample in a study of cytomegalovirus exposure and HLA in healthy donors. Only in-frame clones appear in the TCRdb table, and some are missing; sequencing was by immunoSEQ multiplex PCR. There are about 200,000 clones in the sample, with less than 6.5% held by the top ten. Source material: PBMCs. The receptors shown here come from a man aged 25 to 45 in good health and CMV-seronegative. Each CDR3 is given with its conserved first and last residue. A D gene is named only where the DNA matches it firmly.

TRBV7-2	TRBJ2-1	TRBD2	TGTGCCAGCAGCTCTGCGGGACTAGCGGGGGGGCGTGACTACAATGAGCAGTTCTTC	CASSSAGLAGGRDYNEQFF
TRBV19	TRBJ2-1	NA	TGTGCCAGTAGTATCGGCGGTAACAATGAGCAGTTCTTC	CASSIGGNNEQFF
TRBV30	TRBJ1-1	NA	TGTGCCTGGAGTGTACTAGGGGGAGCCTCAAACACCTTT	CAWSVLGGASNTF
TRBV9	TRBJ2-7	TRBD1	TGTGCCAGCAGCGCCGAATTACTTGGACAGGGTGGGGACGAGCAGTACTTC	CASSAELLGQGGDEQYF
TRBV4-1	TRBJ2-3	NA	TGCGCCAGCAGCCAAGGACAGACAGATACGCAGTATTTT	CASSQGQTDTQYF
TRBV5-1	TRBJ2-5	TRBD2	TGCGCCAGCAGCTCCCTCTCTAGCGGGCAAGAGACCCAGTACTTC	CASSSLSSGQETQYF
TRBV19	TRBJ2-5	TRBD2	TGTGCCAGTAGACCGGGACTAGCGGGGAAAGAGACCCAGTACTTC	CASRPGLAGKETQYF
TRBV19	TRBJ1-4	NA	TGTGCCAGTAGTGAAGGAAGTCTGGAGGAAAAACTGTTTTTT	CASSEGSLEEKLFF
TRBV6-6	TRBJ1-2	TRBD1	TGTGCCAGCAGCGGGCGGGACAGGGTGGGGTATGGCTACACCTTC	CASSGRDRVGYGYTF
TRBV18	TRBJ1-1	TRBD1	TGTGCCAGCTCACCAGACCCAGGCAGGGGGACTGAAGCTTTCTTT	CASSPDPGRGTEAFF
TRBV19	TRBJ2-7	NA	TGTGCCAGTAGTCCCCGGTCGGAGGGGACTGCATCCTACGAGCAGTACTTC	CASSPRSEGTASYEQYF
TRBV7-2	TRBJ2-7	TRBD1	TGTGCCAGCAGCTTAGCACGGGGACAGTACTACGAGCAGTACTTC	CASSLARGQYYEQYF
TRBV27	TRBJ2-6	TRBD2	TGTGCCAGCAGCCTCAGACTAGCGGGAGACTCTGGGGCCAACGTCCTGACTTTC	CASSLRLAGDSGANVLTF
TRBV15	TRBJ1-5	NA	TGTGCCACCGCGGGGGCGTGGGGCAATCAGCCCCAGCATTTT	CATAGAWGNQPQHF
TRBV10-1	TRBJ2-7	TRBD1	TGCGCCAGCAGTGGGACCGGGACAGTTCCCTACGAGCAGTACTTC	CASSGTGTVPYEQYF
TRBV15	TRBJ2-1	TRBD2	TGTGCCACCAGCAGAGCGGCGACTAGCGGGAGCAATGAGCAGTTCTTC	CATSRAATSGSNEQFF
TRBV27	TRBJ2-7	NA	TGTGCCAGCAACCCTGGTGGGGGGACGGGCGAGCAGTACTTC	CASNPGGGTGEQYF
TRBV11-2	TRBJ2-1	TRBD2	TGTGCCAGCAGCCAAGGGACTAGCGTCCCTAATGAGCAGTTCTTC	CASSQGTSVPNEQFF
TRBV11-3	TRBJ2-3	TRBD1	TGTGCCAGCAGCCCGCGACAGGGAGGCACAGATACGCAGTATTTT	CASSPRQGGTDTQYF
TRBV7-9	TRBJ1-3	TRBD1	TGTGCCAGCAGCGTCCGGGACAGGGCGGACACCATATATTTT	CASSVRDRADTIYF
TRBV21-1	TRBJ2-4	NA	TGTGCCAGCAGCTCCCCCGTAGCCAAAAACATTCAGTACTTC	CASSSPVAKNIQYF
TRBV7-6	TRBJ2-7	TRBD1	TGTGCCAGCAGCTTAGTACAAGTCGGGACAGGCTACGAGCAGTACTTC	CASSLVQVGTGYEQYF
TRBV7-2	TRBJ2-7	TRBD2	TGTGCCAGCAGCTTAGTTGCGGGAGCGGGAGGAGAAAACGAGCAGTACTTC	CASSLVAGAGGENEQYF
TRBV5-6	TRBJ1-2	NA	TGTGCCAGCAGCTCAGATCAATGTGGCTACACCTTC	CASSSDQCGYTF
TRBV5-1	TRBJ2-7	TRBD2	TGCGCCAGCAGCTTGGGGGGGACTAGCGGGAGATCCCACGAGCAGTACTTC	CASSLGGTSGRSHEQYF
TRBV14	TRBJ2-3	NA	TGTGCCAGCAGCCCTTGGACTAAGGGGGATACGCAGTATTTT	CASSPWTKGDTQYF
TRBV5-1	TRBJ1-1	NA	TGCGCCAGCAGCTTGTCGACAGATGGGGCGGACACTGAAGCTTTCTTT	CASSLSTDGADTEAFF
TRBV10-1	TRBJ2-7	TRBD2	TGCGCCAGCAGTGAGTCTGTACAGCGGGAGGCGTACGAGCAGTACTTC	CASSESVQREAYEQYF
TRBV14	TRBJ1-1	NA	TGTGCCAGCTGCCAAGATAATGCAGGGAAGGGCACTGAAGCTTTCTTT	CASCQDNAGKGTEAFF